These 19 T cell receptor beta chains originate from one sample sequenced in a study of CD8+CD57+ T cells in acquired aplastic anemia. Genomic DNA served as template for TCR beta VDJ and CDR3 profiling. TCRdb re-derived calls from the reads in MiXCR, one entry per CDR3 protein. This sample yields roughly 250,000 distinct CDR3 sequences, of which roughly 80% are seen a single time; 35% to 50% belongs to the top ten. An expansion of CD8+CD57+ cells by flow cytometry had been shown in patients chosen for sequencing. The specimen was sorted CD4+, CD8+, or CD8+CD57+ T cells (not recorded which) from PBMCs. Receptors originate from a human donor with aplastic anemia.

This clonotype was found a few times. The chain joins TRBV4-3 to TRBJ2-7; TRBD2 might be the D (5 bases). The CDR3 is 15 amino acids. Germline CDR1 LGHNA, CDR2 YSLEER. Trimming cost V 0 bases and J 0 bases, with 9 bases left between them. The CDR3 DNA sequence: TGCGCCAGCAGCCAAGAGAGAGCGGCCTCCTACGAGCAGTACTTC. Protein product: CASSQERAASYEQYF.

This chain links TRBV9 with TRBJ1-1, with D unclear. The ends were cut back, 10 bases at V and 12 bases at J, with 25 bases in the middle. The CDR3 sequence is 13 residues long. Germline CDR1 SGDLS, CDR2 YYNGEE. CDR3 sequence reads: CACGATGRSQSFF. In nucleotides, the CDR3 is TGTGCCTGCGGCGCCACTGGGAGGAGTCAGTCTTTCTTT.

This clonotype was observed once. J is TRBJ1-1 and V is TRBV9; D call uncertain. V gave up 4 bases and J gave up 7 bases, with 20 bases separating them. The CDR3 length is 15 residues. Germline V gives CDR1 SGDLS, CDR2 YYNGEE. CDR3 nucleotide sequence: TGTGCCAGCAGCTTAGATCCGAATACGCAGTATGAAGCTTTCTTT. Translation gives CASSLDPNTQYEAFF. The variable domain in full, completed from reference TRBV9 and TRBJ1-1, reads DSGVTQTPKHLITATGQRVTLRCSPRSGDLSVYWYQQSLDQGLQFLIQYYNGEERAKGNILERFSAQQFPDLHSELNLSSLELGDSALYFCASSLDPNTQYEAFFGQGTRLTVV.

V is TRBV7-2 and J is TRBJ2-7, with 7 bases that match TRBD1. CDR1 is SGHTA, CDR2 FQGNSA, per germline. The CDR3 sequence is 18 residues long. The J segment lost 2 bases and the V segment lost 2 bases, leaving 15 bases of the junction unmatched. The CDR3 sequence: CASSLRQGYLRYTYEQYV. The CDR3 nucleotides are TGTGCCAGCAGCTTACGACAGGGTTATCTCCGCTACACCTACGAGCAGTACGTC.

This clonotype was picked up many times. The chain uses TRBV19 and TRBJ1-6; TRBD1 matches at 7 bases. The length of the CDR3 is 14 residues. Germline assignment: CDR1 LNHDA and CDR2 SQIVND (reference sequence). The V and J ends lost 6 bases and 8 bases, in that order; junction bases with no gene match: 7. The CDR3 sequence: CASRPTGLHSPLHF. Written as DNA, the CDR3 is TGTGCCAGTAGACCGACAGGGCTGCATTCACCCCTCCACTTT.

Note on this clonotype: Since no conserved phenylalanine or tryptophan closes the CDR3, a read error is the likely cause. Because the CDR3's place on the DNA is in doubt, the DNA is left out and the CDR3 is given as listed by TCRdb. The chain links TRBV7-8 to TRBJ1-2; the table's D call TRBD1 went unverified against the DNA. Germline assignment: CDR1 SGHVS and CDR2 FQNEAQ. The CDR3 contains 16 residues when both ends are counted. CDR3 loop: CASSLPERRFTQYFGS.

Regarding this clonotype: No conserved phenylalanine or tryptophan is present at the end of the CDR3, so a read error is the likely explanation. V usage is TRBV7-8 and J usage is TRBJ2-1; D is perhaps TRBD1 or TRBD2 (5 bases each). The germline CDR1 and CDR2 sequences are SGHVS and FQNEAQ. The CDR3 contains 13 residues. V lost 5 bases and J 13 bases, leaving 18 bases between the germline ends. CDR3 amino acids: CASSDGGVHDQFY. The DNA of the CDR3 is TGTGCCAGCAGCGATGGGGGAGTTCACGATCAGTTCTAC.

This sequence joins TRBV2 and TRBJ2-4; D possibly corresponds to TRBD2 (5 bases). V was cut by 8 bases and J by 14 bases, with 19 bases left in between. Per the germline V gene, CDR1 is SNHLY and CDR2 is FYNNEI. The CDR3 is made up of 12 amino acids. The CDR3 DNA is TGTGCCAGCGGAGACGCGGGCAACAATAAGTACTTC. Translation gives CASGDAGNNKYF.

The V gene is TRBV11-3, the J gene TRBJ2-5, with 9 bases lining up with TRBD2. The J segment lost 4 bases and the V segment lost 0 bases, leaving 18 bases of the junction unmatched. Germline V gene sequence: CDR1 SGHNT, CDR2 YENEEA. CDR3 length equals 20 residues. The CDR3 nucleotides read TGTGCCAGCAGCTTAGATCTGACAGGCGCGGGGGGGAGAGAGGGAGAGACCCAGTACTTC. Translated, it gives CASSLDLTGAGGREGETQYF.

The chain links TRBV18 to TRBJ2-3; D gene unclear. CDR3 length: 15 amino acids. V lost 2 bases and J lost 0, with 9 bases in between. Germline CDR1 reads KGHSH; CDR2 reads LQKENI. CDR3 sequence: CASSPEYLSTDTQYF. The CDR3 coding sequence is TGTGCCAGCTCACCAGAATACCTTAGCACAGATACGCAGTATTTT.

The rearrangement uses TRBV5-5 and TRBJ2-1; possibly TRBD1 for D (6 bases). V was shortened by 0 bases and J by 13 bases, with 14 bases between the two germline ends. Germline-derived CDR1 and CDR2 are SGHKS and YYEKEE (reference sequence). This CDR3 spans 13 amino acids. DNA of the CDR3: TGTGCCAGCAGCTTGGACAGGGCGGGTGGACAGTTCTTC. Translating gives CASSLDRAGGQFF.

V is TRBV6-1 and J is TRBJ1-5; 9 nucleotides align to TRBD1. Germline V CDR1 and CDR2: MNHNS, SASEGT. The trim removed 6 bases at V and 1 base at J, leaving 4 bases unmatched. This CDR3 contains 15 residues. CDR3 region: CASRQTGGSNQPQHF. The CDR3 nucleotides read TGTGCCAGCAGGCAGACAGGGGGAAGCAATCAGCCCCAGCATTTT.

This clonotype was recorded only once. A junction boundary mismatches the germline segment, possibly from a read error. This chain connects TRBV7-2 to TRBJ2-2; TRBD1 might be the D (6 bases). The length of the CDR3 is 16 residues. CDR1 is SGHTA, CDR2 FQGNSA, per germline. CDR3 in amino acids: CASSVGLGGDTEELFF. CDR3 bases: TGTGCCAGCAGCGTCGGTCTTGGGGGCGATACCGAGGAGCTGTTTTTT.

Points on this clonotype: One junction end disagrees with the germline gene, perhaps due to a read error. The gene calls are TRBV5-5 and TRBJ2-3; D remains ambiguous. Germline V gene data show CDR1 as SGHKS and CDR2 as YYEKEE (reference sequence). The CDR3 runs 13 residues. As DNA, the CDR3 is TGCGCCAGCAGCCAAGATACCCTCCCGGCGCAGTATTTT. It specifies CASSQDTLPAQYF. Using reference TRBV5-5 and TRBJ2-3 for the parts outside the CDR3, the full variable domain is DAGVTQSPTHLIKTRGQQVTLRCSPISGHKSVSWYQQVLGQGPQFIFQYYEKEERGRGNFPDRFSARQFPNYSSELNVNALLLGDSALYLCASSQDTLPAQYFGPGTRLTVL.

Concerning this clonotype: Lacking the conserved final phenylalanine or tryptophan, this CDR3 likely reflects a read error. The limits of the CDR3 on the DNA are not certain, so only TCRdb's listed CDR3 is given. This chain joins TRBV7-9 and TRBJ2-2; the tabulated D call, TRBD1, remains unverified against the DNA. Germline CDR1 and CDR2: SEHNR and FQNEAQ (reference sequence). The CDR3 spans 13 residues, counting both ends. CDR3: CASSMTGAGDQFY.

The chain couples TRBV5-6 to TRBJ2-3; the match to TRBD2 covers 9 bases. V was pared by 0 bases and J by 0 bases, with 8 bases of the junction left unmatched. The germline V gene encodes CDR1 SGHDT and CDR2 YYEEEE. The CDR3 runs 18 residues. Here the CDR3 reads CASSLERGGRESTDTQYF. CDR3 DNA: TGTGCCAGCAGCTTGGAGAGGGGCGGGAGGGAAAGCACAGATACGCAGTATTTT. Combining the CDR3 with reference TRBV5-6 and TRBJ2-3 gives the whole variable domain DAGVTQSPTHLIKTRGQQVTLRCSPKSGHDTVSWYQQALGQGPQFIFQYYEEEERQRGNFPDRFSGHQFPNYSSELNVNALLLGDSALYLCASSLERGGRESTDTQYFGPGTRLTVL.

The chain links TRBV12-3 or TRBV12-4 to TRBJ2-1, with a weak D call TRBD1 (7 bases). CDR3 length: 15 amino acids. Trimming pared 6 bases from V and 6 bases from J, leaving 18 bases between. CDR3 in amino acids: CASSPTGTSSNEQFF. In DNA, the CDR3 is TGTGCCAGCAGCCCGACAGGGACTTCTTCCAATGAGCAGTTCTTC.

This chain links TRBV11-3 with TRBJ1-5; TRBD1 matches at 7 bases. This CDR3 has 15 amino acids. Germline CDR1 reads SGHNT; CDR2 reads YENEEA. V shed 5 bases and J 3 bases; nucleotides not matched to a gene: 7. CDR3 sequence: CASSQGGLDNQPQHF. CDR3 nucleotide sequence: TGTGCCAGCAGCCAAGGGGGCCTTGACAATCAGCCCCAGCATTTT.

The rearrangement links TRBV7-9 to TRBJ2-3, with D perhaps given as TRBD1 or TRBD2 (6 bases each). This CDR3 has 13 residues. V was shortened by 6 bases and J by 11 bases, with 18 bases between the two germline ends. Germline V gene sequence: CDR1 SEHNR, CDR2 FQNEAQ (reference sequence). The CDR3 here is CASRDGGRDGQYF. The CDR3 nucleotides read TGTGCCAGCAGGGACGGGGGCAGAGATGGGCAGTATTTT.